In its sample, the clone carrying this T cell receptor (beta chain) was seen a few times. The data originate from a study of blood T cell repertoires in COVID-19. In the study overall: Both acute and convalescent COVID-19 samples were obtained from the United States, Italy and Spain.

The V end was cut by 3 bases, the J end by 3 bases, with 14 bases between. The germline V gene has CDR1 LNHNV and CDR2 YYDKDF (reference sequence). The CDR3 totals 15 residues. Repertoires were generated with immunoSEQ multiplex PCR, while TCRdb's copy carries only in-frame clones and drops some. Of fewer than 500,000 clones in the sample, roughly four fifths were seen once. The clonotype comes from a human donor with acute or convalescent COVID-19. The donor label of this sample is uncertain. Specimen: peripheral blood. The gene calls are TRBV15 and TRBJ1-2, with D uncertain. The CDR3 coding sequence is TGTGCCACCAGCAGTCCAGGACTGTCTGACTATGGCTACACCTTC. Translated, it gives CATSSPGLSDYGYTF.